This entry concerns a single T cell receptor beta chain. Its target is not known. Repertoires were generated with immunoSEQ multiplex PCR, while TCRdb's copy carries only in-frame clones and drops some. The table has about 2.1 million clones, approximately 92% seen once. This entry belongs to a study of shared clonotypes between healthy human individuals. On the study more broadly: Two female and a few male donors aged 18 to 49 were enrolled. Study-wide findings and caveats: Non-shared clonotypes were found to have lower generation probabilities than the clonotypes that were shared by all four of the sorted-subset donors. In several donors, around 5% of naive CD4 clonotypes appeared in common.

Naive CD8 cells lacked CD45RO and underwent positive selection for CCR7, leaving out terminally differentiated effector memory CD45RA+ cells. Donors were healthy HIV-negative adults without recently reported acute infections or vaccinations. The clonotype was recovered from a man in his late teens or twenties in good health. Some clones in this sample may be carry-over from other donors' samples. Sequencing was performed on naive CD8+ T cells from PBMCs.

The CDR3 loop is CASSESPRFYNEQFF. In nucleotides, the CDR3 is TGTGCCAGCAGTGAGTCGCCCAGATTTTACAATGAGCAGTTCTTC. The V and J genes are TRBV6-1 and TRBJ2-1; no clear D. This CDR3 is 15 amino acids long. CDR1 is MNHNS and CDR2 is SASEGT in the germline V gene. Trimming shortened V by 3 bases and J by 4 bases, and 13 bases separated the two germline ends.